The 28 T cell receptor beta chains below come from one sample, sequenced in a study of blood T cells in healthy people across ages. The second PCR ran about 6 to 11 cycles with a sample-barcoded 5' primer and J-beta primers. One entry per CDR3 protein results from TCRdb running MiXCR on the 5' RACE reads. Seen here are roughly 2 million distinct CDR3 sequences, about 50% observed once, and the top ten hold approximately 2.1%. The sequencing sample was made of blood. Source of these receptors: a woman aged 40 to 50 in good health.

Only a few counts were recorded for this clonotype. The gene calls are TRBV28 and TRBJ2-7; weak D call: TRBD2 (7 bases). CDR3 size: 16 residues. Per the germline V gene, CDR1 is MDHEN and CDR2 is SYDVKM. V lost 8 bases, J lost 3 bases, and 23 bases lay in between. Here the CDR3 DNA reads TGTGCCAGCGGGGGGGGAACCCGGGACAATAACTACGAGCAGTACTTC. Amino acid sequence: CASGGGTRDNNYEQYF.

This chain joins TRBV24-1 and TRBJ2-1; the D gene is possibly TRBD1 (6 bases). This CDR3 is 17 amino acids long. Trimming took 4 bases from V and 0 from J, leaving 15 bases between them. Looked up from germline, CDR1 is KGHDR and CDR2 is SFDVKD. The CDR3 is CATSDRLTGTSYNEQFF. CDR3 DNA: TGTGCCACCAGTGACAGACTAACAGGGACCTCCTACAATGAGCAGTTCTTC.

The rearrangement joins TRBV5-1 to TRBJ2-3; 15 bases align to TRBD2. The CDR3 is 18 residues long. With 5 bases clipped from V and 13 bases from J, the junction kept 20 bases outside the gene matches. Germline lookup yields CDR1 SGHRS and CDR2 YFSETQ. The CDR3 DNA is TGCGCCAGCAGTCTACCCCAAGGACTAGCGGGGGGGAACCGAGTGGAGTATTTT. Its protein product is CASSLPQGLAGGNRVEYF.

This clonotype was counted between two and nine times. The genes are TRBV6-2 or TRBV6-3 and TRBJ2-5; D is possibly TRBD1 (6 bases). V lost 7 bases, J lost 1 base, and 13 bases lay in between. Germline loops: CDR1 MNHEY, CDR2 SVGEGT. The CDR3 covers 14 residues. The CDR3 loop is CASNPQGSQETQYF. CDR3 DNA sequence: TGTGCCAGCAACCCACAGGGTAGCCAAGAGACCCAGTACTTC.

This clonotype was observed a few times. This chain uses TRBV4-3 with TRBJ2-1; 8 bases are a match to TRBD2. Per the germline V gene, CDR1 is LGHNA and CDR2 is YSLEER. The CDR3 extends over 16 amino acids. V shed 0 bases, J shed 7 bases, and the junction held 8 bases outside the gene matches. The CDR3 coding sequence is TGCGCCAGCAGCCAAGAAGCGGGGGTGGGGGAAAATGAGCAGTTCTTC. Translated: CASSQEAGVGENEQFF.

This clonotype showed up just a few times. The CDR3 DNA sequence: TGTGCCAGTGAGCAAGAGACCCAGTACTTC. Translating gives CASEQETQYF. This chain links TRBV7-9 with TRBJ2-5, with no clear D. The germline V gene encodes CDR1 SEHNR and CDR2 FQNEAQ (reference sequence). The CDR3 length is 10 residues. Trimming cost V 9 bases and J 2 bases, with 4 bases left between them.

This clonotype has more than one count but fewer than ten. The chain links TRBV20-1 to TRBJ2-7; tentative D call: TRBD2 (5 bases). There are 16 residues in the CDR3. Germline CDR1 is DFQATT and CDR2 is SNEGSKA (reference sequence). The V and J ends lost 4 bases and 0 bases respectively, with 19 bases between them. DNA of the CDR3: TGCAGTGCTAATCTGAGGATCGGGATAACCTCCTACGAGCAGTACTTC. Protein product: CSANLRIGITSYEQYF.

The sample holds a few counts of this clonotype. This chain links TRBV20-1 with TRBJ2-7, with D hard to call. V lost 6 bases and J 5 bases, leaving 14 bases between the germline ends. The CDR3 sequence is 12 residues long. CDR1 DFQATT and CDR2 SNEGSKA come from the germline V gene (reference sequence). This CDR3 reads CSANDPRHEQYF. The CDR3, as DNA: TGCAGTGCGAACGACCCACGACACGAGCAGTACTTC.

Comments on this clonotype: The DNA is omitted, as the CDR3 cannot be located on it reliably, and the CDR3 follows TCRdb's listing. CDR3 in amino acids: CASSVGQGTIVTF. The chain has TRBV12-3 or TRBV12-4 and TRBJ1-2; the table gives TRBD1 as D, unverified against the DNA. The CDR3 sequence runs 13 residues, both termini included.

The chain employs TRBV5-1 and TRBJ2-5; weak D call: TRBD2 (6 bases). Between the trimmed V and J ends, which lost 0 bases and 6 bases, there was a span of 15 bases. The CDR3 is 15 amino acids. The germline CDR1 and CDR2 sequences are SGHRS and YFSETQ. The CDR3 DNA follows: TGCGCCAGCAGCTTGGCGACTAGTTCTTTGAAGACCCAGTACTTC. Translated, it gives CASSLATSSLKTQYF.

The chain uses TRBV27 and TRBJ2-4, with D possibly matching TRBD1 (6 bases). The DNA end is a closer match to TRBJ2-7, so the J assignment may be wrong. Germline lookup yields CDR1 MNHEY and CDR2 SMNVEV (reference sequence). The CDR3 is 15 residues long. The CDR3 nucleotides read TGTGCCAGCAGTTCCAAAGGGGGACCATTTTACGAGCAGTACTTC. It codes for CASSSKGGPFYEQYF.

This clonotype was seen more than once but under ten times. V and J are TRBV20-1 and TRBJ2-1; the D is unclear. The CDR3 spans 11 residues. Germline values: CDR1 DFQATT, CDR2 SNEGSKA (reference sequence). Trimming took 0 bases from V and 9 from J, leaving 6 bases between them. The CDR3 sequence: CSAREEGEQFF. DNA for the CDR3: TGCAGTGCTAGAGAGGAAGGTGAGCAGTTCTTC.

The rearrangement uses TRBV18 and TRBJ1-4, with TRBD1 matching 8 bases. CDR1 is KGHSH, CDR2 LQKENI, per germline. V shed 3 bases and J 10 bases; nucleotides not matched to a gene: 7. The CDR3 consists of 14 residues. CDR3 sequence (DNA): TGTGCCAGCTCACCGCGACAGGGGCTCGGAAAACTGTTTTTT. Translation gives CASSPRQGLGKLFF.

This clonotype was picked up one time. The J gene is TRBJ1-1, the V gene TRBV14, with TRBD1 as a possible D gene (5 bases). CDR1 is SGHDN, CDR2 FVKESK, per germline. V was pared by 4 bases and J by 6 bases, with 15 bases between. The CDR3 contains 14 residues. The CDR3 region is CASSLRPGVSEAFF. The CDR3 nucleotides are TGTGCCAGCAGCCTGCGCCCGGGGGTCTCTGAAGCTTTCTTT.

The chain has TRBV7-2 and TRBJ2-6; 10 nucleotides match TRBD2. Germline CDR1 reads SGHTA; CDR2 reads FQGNSA. The junction had 7 bases not matched to a gene; V was cut back by 5 bases and J by 0 bases. The CDR3 extends over 18 amino acids. The CDR3 DNA follows: TGTGCCAGCAGCCTTCTAGCGGGGGCCCTCTCTGGGGCCAACGTCCTGACTTTC. It codes for CASSLLAGALSGANVLTF.

V and J are TRBV6-1 and TRBJ2-3; weak D call: TRBD2 (5 bases). The CDR3 totals 13 residues. Germline V gives CDR1 MNHNS, CDR2 SASEGT. The ends were cut back, 6 bases at V and 2 bases at J, with 9 bases in the middle. The CDR3 coding sequence is TGTGCCAGCAGGGAGGATGTCACAGATACGCAGTATTTT. Translating it yields CASREDVTDTQYF.

Points on this clonotype: Relative to the germline gene, one junction end is altered; a read error may explain this. Written as DNA, the CDR3 is TGCAGCGTAGAAGGGACAGCTGGGACCCAGTACTTC. It yields the protein CSVEGTAGTQYF. The J gene is TRBJ2-5, the V gene TRBV29-1; TRBD1 matches at 7 bases. The CDR3 sequence is 12 residues long. Germline V gene sequence: CDR1 SQVTM, CDR2 ANQGSEA.

V usage is TRBV3-1 and J usage is TRBJ1-1; the D is unclear. Trimming pared 1 base from V and 2 bases from J, leaving 17 bases between. Per germline, CDR1 LGHDT and CDR2 YNNKEL (reference sequence). The CDR3 has 17 amino acids. The CDR3 coding sequence is TGTGCCAGCAGCCAAGGTCCCCCGAAGGGTATCAACACTGAAGCTTTCTTT. Protein product: CASSQGPPKGINTEAFF.

This clonotype has just a few counts. The chain carries TRBV5-5 and TRBJ2-7; 10 bases align to TRBD2. The V and J ends lost 3 bases and 3 bases, in that order; junction bases with no gene match: 6. The CDR3 totals 15 residues. The germline gives CDR1 SGHKS, CDR2 YYEKEE (reference sequence). The CDR3 sequence: CASSSGLAALYEQYF. The CDR3 DNA follows: TGTGCCAGCAGCTCAGGACTAGCGGCGCTCTACGAGCAGTACTTC.

This clonotype occurred a few times. The rearrangement uses TRBV27 and TRBJ2-5, with 7 bases that match TRBD1. The CDR3 runs 14 residues. The germline gives CDR1 MNHEY, CDR2 SMNVEV (reference sequence). V trimming: 5 bases; J trimming: 0 bases; junction bases outside the gene matches: 3. The CDR3 region has the DNA TGTGCCAGCAGTACAGGGGCGAACCAAGAGACCCAGTACTTC. Translating gives CASSTGANQETQYF.

The chain employs TRBV18 and TRBJ2-4; 7 nucleotides match TRBD1. The DNA matches TRBJ2-7 better at its end, which makes the J call doubtful. This CDR3 is built from 14 residues. Germline CDR1 reads KGHSH; CDR2 reads LQKENI. The CDR3 sequence: CASSPVIGGDEQYF. CDR3 DNA: TGTGCCAGCTCACCCGTTATAGGGGGCGACGAGCAGTACTTC.

In its sample, this clonotype was seen once. The chain links TRBV18 to TRBJ2-5, with D tentatively TRBD1 (5 bases). The J call may not be correct, given that the DNA end is closer to TRBJ2-7. The CDR3 covers 14 residues. Germline V gene data show CDR1 as KGHSH and CDR2 as LQKENI. CDR3 in DNA: TGTGCCAGCTCACTTGACCCAGGGAAGTCCGAGCAGTACTTC. Translating it yields CASSLDPGKSEQYF.

This clonotype occurred a few times. The J gene is TRBJ2-3, the V gene TRBV7-8; 7 bases are a match to TRBD2. The V segment lost 5 bases and the J segment 2 bases; nucleotides outside the gene matches: 7. The CDR3 extends over 15 amino acids. Germline CDR1 is SGHVS and CDR2 is FQNEAQ. The CDR3: CASSARAGNTDTQYF. CDR3 sequence (DNA): TGTGCCAGCAGCGCTCGAGCGGGGAACACAGATACGCAGTATTTT. Drawing the rest from reference TRBV7-8 and TRBJ2-3, the complete variable domain is GAGVSQSPRYKVAKRGQDVALRCDPISGHVSLFWYQQALGQGPEFLTYFQNEAQLDKSGLPSDRFFAERPEGSVSTLKIQRTQQEDSAVYLCASSARAGNTDTQYFGPGTRLTVL.

J is TRBJ1-4 and V is TRBV7-2; D gene uncertain. This CDR3 contains 15 residues. Germline-derived CDR1 and CDR2 are SGHTA and FQGNSA. V was trimmed by 2 bases and J by 0 bases, leaving 7 bases between them. CDR3 DNA sequence: TGTGCCAGCAGCTTATATCCCCCAACTAATGAAAAACTGTTTTTT. It is translated as CASSLYPPTNEKLFF.

The chain employs TRBV12-3 or TRBV12-4 and TRBJ2-1; D is perhaps TRBD1 or TRBD2 (5 bases each). The V end lost 6 bases, the J end lost 0 bases, and 12 bases lay between the germline ends. There are 15 residues in the CDR3. The CDR3 region has the DNA TGTGCCAGCAGCATAGGGGAGAGCTCCTACAATGAGCAGTTCTTC. It yields the protein CASSIGESSYNEQFF.

In this sample, this clonotype turned up many times. The chain employs TRBV27 and TRBJ1-4; D not resolved. The CDR3 extends over 14 amino acids. The V gene's germline CDR1 is MNHEY and CDR2 SMNVEV (reference sequence). Trimming removed 4 bases at V and 5 bases at J, with 11 bases between. The DNA of the CDR3 is TGTGCCAGCAGTTCGGGCACAGTGAATGAAAAACTGTTTTTT. Protein product: CASSSGTVNEKLFF.

This clonotype appeared many times. The chain joins TRBV7-2 to TRBJ2-5; 9 bases are shared with TRBD1. The V and J ends lost 0 bases and 5 bases, in that order; junction bases with no gene match: 4. CDR3 length: 15 amino acids. In germline, CDR1 is SGHTA, CDR2 FQGNSA. CDR3 sequence (DNA): TGTGCCAGCAGCTTAGCGACAGGGGGGAGGGAGACCCAGTACTTC. Protein: CASSLATGGRETQYF.

The genes are TRBV12-3 or TRBV12-4 and TRBJ1-2; D perhaps matches TRBD1 (5 bases). Trimming took 5 bases from V and 10 from J, leaving 14 bases between them. The CDR3 runs to 12 residues. The DNA for the CDR3 is TGTGCCAGCAGTCGGGACTTCAAGGACTACACCTTC. Translating it yields CASSRDFKDYTF.